The 13 T cell receptor beta chains listed next were all sequenced from one sample in a study of vaccination effects on CD4 cells after COVID-19. The table came from immunoSEQ multiplex PCR; TCRdb's copy has only in-frame clones and leaves some out. Here the sample spans roughly 70,000 clones, just under 75% being singletons. Within the ViraFEST assay, antigen-specific CD4+ T cells underwent expansion with viral peptide pools prior to sequencing. Culturing for 10 days preceded CD4+ T cell isolation. Every participant took two doses of the BNT162b2 or mRNA-1273 vaccine. These receptors' targets are unknown. The sample here was CD4+ T cells from PBMCs cultured with HCoV-229E spike peptides, taken after COVID-19 vaccination. These receptors came from a human donor who received a COVID-19 vaccine.

V usage is TRBV7-2 and J usage is TRBJ2-7; D uncertain. CDR3 size: 14 residues. The ends were cut back, 1 base at V and 3 bases at J, with 10 bases in the middle. Germline CDR1 is SGHTA and CDR2 is FQGNSA. Written as DNA, the CDR3 is TGTGCCAGCAGCTTAGTTCTTTTTGTCTACGAGCAGTACGTC. Its translation is CASSLVLFVYEQYV.

The CDR3 spells CASTPSGGTNEKLFF. The CDR3 DNA sequence: TGTGCCAGCACCCCCTCGGGGGGAACTAATGAAAAACTGTTTTTT. J is TRBJ1-4 and V is TRBV6-5; TRBD1 is a possible D gene (5 bases). The CDR3 has 15 amino acids. V was cut by 7 bases and J by 1 base, with 13 bases left in between. Germline V CDR1 and CDR2: MNHEY, SVGAGI.

The CDR3 reads CASSDGPVKNTIYF. The CDR3 DNA follows: TGTGCCAGCAGCGACGGACCGGTAAAAAACACCATATATTTT. The chain links TRBV5-5 to TRBJ1-3; unclear D gene. Trimming shortened V by 4 bases and J by 6 bases, and 14 bases separated the two germline ends. This CDR3 is built from 14 residues. From germline, CDR1 is SGHKS and CDR2 YYEKEE (reference sequence).

The rearrangement joins TRBV12-5 to TRBJ2-5; a possible D gene is TRBD1 (6 bases). This CDR3 comprises 14 residues. Trimming removed 0 bases from V and 6 bases from J, with 11 bases in between. Germline values: CDR1 LGHNT, CDR2 FRNRAP. CDR3 sequence: CASGLVQQGKTQYF. Written as DNA, the CDR3 is TGTGCTAGTGGTTTGGTACAACAGGGCAAGACCCAGTACTTC.

This clone has just a few counts. The chain couples TRBV5-6 to TRBJ1-2; D not certain. The CDR3 runs 13 residues. The germline gives CDR1 SGHDT, CDR2 YYEEEE. Trimming pared 2 bases from V and 0 bases from J, leaving 5 bases between. The CDR3 bases are TGTGCCAGCAGCTTTGGATCTAACTATGGCTACACCTTC. Translation: CASSFGSNYGYTF.

V is TRBV5-4 and J is TRBJ2-3; D gene uncertain. The CDR3 extends over 14 amino acids. V was trimmed by 0 bases and J by 6 bases, leaving 11 bases between them. Germline values: CDR1 SGHNT, CDR2 YYREEE (reference sequence). The CDR3: CASSLAGVMDTQYF. CDR3 sequence (DNA): TGTGCCAGCAGCTTGGCGGGCGTGATGGATACGCAGTATTTT.

This clone showed up just a few times. V is TRBV24-1 and J is TRBJ2-4; D tentatively fits TRBD1 or TRBD2 (5 bases each). V was cut by 2 bases and J by 0 bases, with 16 bases left in between. Per the germline V gene, CDR1 is KGHDR and CDR2 is SFDVKD. The CDR3 length is 18 residues. CDR3 sequence reads: CATSDSRSRDLAKNIQYF. The DNA for the CDR3 is TGTGCCACCAGTGATTCTCGGTCTAGGGACCTAGCCAAAAACATTCAGTACTTC.

The chain employs TRBV24-1 and TRBJ1-6; D remains unclear. The CDR3 is made up of 13 amino acids. V lost 6 bases and J 3 bases, leaving 5 bases between the germline ends. The V gene's germline CDR1 is KGHDR and CDR2 SFDVKD. The CDR3 is CATSPGYNSPLHF. DNA of the CDR3: TGTGCCACCAGTCCCGGCTATAATTCACCCCTCCACTTT.

V and J are TRBV14 and TRBJ1-2, with D tentatively TRBD1 (5 bases). Trimming cost V 2 bases and J 2 bases, with 12 bases left between them. The CDR3 totals 15 residues. CDR1 and CDR2 from the germline V gene are SGHDN and FVKESK. The CDR3 spells CASSQRGNSNYGYTF. CDR3 coding DNA: TGTGCCAGCAGCCAAAGGGGAAACTCCAACTATGGCTACACCTTC.

This clone was seen a handful of times. The chain joins TRBV5-1 to TRBJ2-2; 8 bases map to TRBD1. The V gene's germline CDR1 is SGHRS and CDR2 YFSETQ. V dropped 4 bases and J dropped 0; count of bases not matched to a gene: 2. CDR3 length: 15 amino acids. The CDR3, as DNA: TGCGCCAGCAGCCCGGGACAGGCGAACACCGGGGAGCTGTTTTTT. Protein sequence: CASSPGQANTGELFF.

The J gene is TRBJ2-7, the V gene TRBV6-2 or TRBV6-3, with TRBD1 matching over 10 bases. Germline-derived CDR1 and CDR2 are MNHEY and SVGEGT. The CDR3 extends over 15 amino acids. Losses at the gene ends were 5 bases for V and 2 bases for J; bases not matched to a gene: 6. The CDR3 DNA reads TGTGCCAGCAGTCACGGACAGGGGGGAACCTACGAGCAGTACGTC. Protein sequence: CASSHGQGGTYEQYV.

This chain joins TRBV3-1 (or the pseudogene TRBV3-2) and TRBJ1-6, with a weak D call TRBD1 (6 bases). The CDR3 has 15 residues. In germline, CDR1 is LGHDT, CDR2 YNNKEL (reference sequence). V lost 1 base and J lost 8, with 12 bases in between. The CDR3 sequence is CASSQVGGIYSPLHF. CDR3 sequence (DNA): TGTGCCAGCAGCCAAGTTGGGGGCATCTATTCACCCCTCCACTTT.

The CDR3 loop is CASSLDRTQETQYF. The CDR3 DNA reads TGTGCCAGCAGCTTAGACAGGACTCAAGAGACCCAGTACTTC. The J gene is TRBJ2-5, the V gene TRBV7-9; D could derive from TRBD1 or TRBD2 (5 bases each). Germline CDR1 is SEHNR and CDR2 is FQNEAQ (reference sequence). Trimming removed 1 base at V and 2 bases at J, with 8 bases between. The CDR3 spans 14 residues. Full variable domain (outside the CDR3, taken from reference TRBV7-9 and TRBJ2-5): DTGVSQNPRHKITKRGQNVTFRCDPISEHNRLYWYRQTLGQGPEFLTYFQNEAQLEKSRLLSDRFSAERPKGSFSTLEIQRTEQGDSAMYLCASSLDRTQETQYFGPGTRLLVL.